Listed below are T cell receptor beta chains from one sample, sequenced in a study of T cells in Graves' hyperthyroidism and ophthalmopathy. TCRdb used MiXCR to reprocess the multiplex PCR reads, holding one entry per CDR3 protein. Altogether about 270,000 distinct CDR3 sequences are present, about 20% being singletons, with the ten largest covering around 64%. The sequenced material came from blood. The receptors stem from a man aged 25 to 45 with Graves' ophthalmopathy. Each CDR3 is given with its conserved first and last residue. The order of the fields is CDR3 length, J gene, V gene, clone size, D gene, CDR3 DNA, CDR3 protein. A D gene is named only where the DNA matches it firmly. Clone size is shown for a subset of rows, as once, few, many or a class of expanded clone.

length: 14
J: TRBJ1-2
V: TRBV18
size: NA
D: NA
DNA: TGTGCCAGCTCACCACCTGAACGGCTCTATGGCTACACCTTC
CDR3: CASSPPERLYGYTF

length: 14
J: TRBJ2-1
V: TRBV9
size: NA
D: NA
DNA: TGTGCCAGCAGCGTGAGCCCCGCCGGGGGTGAGCAGTTCTTC
CDR3: CASSVSPAGGEQFF

length: 16
J: TRBJ2-7
V: TRBV7-2
size: once
D: TRBD1
DNA: TGTGCCAGCAGCTTAGGGGAGACAGGGAAAGTCCACGAGCAGTACTTC
CDR3: CASSLGETGKVHEQYF

length: 14
J: TRBJ2-2
V: TRBV9
size: NA
D: NA
DNA: TGTGCCAGCAGCGTAGATTACGTCACCGGGGAGCTGTTTTTT
CDR3: CASSVDYVTGELFF

length: 17
J: TRBJ2-1
V: TRBV12-3/TRBV12-4
size: NA
D: TRBD2
DNA: TGTGCCAGCAGTCTCCAGAGAAAAGCTAGCGGGAGTCCTGAGCAGTTCTTC
CDR3: CASSLQRKASGSPEQFF

length: 16
J: TRBJ2-1
V: TRBV2
size: many
D: TRBD2
DNA: TGTGCCAGCAGTGAATTGGTCACTAGCGGGAAAAATGAGCAGTTCTTC
CDR3: CASSELVTSGKNEQFF

length: 12
J: TRBJ2-7
V: TRBV11-3
size: few
D: NA
DNA: TGTGCCAGCGTTGGGAATAGCTACGAGCAGTACTTC
CDR3: CASVGNSYEQYF

length: 14
J: TRBJ1-1
V: TRBV16
size: many
D: NA
DNA: TGTGCCAGCAGCCCAGAGAACATGAACACTGAAGCTTTCTTT
CDR3: CASSPENMNTEAFF

length: 14
J: TRBJ1-1
V: TRBV9
size: once
D: NA
DNA: TGTGCCAGCACCCACCGGGACCTTGGTACTGAAGCTTTCTTT
CDR3: CASTHRDLGTEAFF

length: 21
J: TRBJ2-4
V: TRBV28
size: many
D: TRBD1
DNA: TGTGCCAGCAGCCACCCTAGGACAGGGGCGAAGGATACACTAGCCAAAAACATTCAGTACTTC
CDR3: CASSHPRTGAKDTLAKNIQYF

length: 15
J: TRBJ2-2
V: TRBV20-1
size: NA
D: NA
DNA: TGCAGTGCTAGGTCCAGGGGCGGCACGACCGGGGAGCTGTTTTTT
CDR3: CSARSRGGTTGELFF

length: 15
J: TRBJ2-5
V: TRBV5-6
size: NA
D: NA
DNA: TGTGCCAGCAGCTTGGAGGGCCTCAACCAAGAGACCCAGTACTTC
CDR3: CASSLEGLNQETQYF

length: 13
J: TRBJ1-1
V: TRBV18
size: many
D: NA
DNA: TGTGCCAGCTCACTTCGACGGGGTCCTGAAGCTTTCTTT
CDR3: CASSLRRGPEAFF

length: 17
J: TRBJ2-7
V: TRBV7-8
size: few
D: NA
DNA: TGTGCCAGCAGCTCACTTGCGGGAACAGGGGTGAAGGACGAGCAGTACTTC
CDR3: CASSSLAGTGVKDEQYF

length: 14
J: TRBJ2-3
V: TRBV11-2
size: many
D: NA
DNA: TGTGCCAGCAGCTTCGCAGCTAGCACAGATACGCAGTATTTT
CDR3: CASSFAASTDTQYF

length: 15
J: TRBJ2-1
V: TRBV11-2
size: few
D: TRBD2
DNA: TGTGCCAGCAGCCCGGGACTAGCGGGAACCAATGAGCAGTTCTTC
CDR3: CASSPGLAGTNEQFF

length: 14
J: TRBJ1-1
V: TRBV7-2
size: NA
D: TRBD1
DNA: TGTGCCAGCAGCCCCCCCCCGGGACAGGGCTTTGCTTTCTTT
CDR3: CASSPPPGQGFAFF

length: 15
J: TRBJ1-1
V: TRBV11-3
size: many
D: TRBD1
DNA: TGTGCCAGCATCAAGGACAGGGGCGAAAACACTGAAGCTTTCTTT
CDR3: CASIKDRGENTEAFF

length: 14
J: TRBJ2-2
V: TRBV12-3/TRBV12-4
size: NA
D: NA
DNA: TGTGCCAGCAGCCCAGGGAACGATGGCGGGGAGCTGTTTTTT
CDR3: CASSPGNDGGELFF

length: 15
J: TRBJ2-1
V: TRBV5-1
size: many
D: NA
DNA: TGCGCCAGCAGCTTCCCGGGACTTACTATCAATGAGCAGTTCTTC
CDR3: CASSFPGLTINEQFF

length: 15
J: TRBJ2-1
V: TRBV7-2
size: few
D: TRBD1
DNA: TGTGCCAGCAGCGCCAACAGGGGGTCTTACAAGGAGCAGTTCTTC
CDR3: CASSANRGSYKEQFF

length: 14
J: TRBJ1-5
V: TRBV28
size: many
D: NA
DNA: TGTGCCAGCAGTTTCCCCCAGGGGTATCAGCCCCAGCATTTT
CDR3: CASSFPQGYQPQHF

length: 16
J: TRBJ2-1
V: TRBV12-3/TRBV12-4
size: many
D: NA
DNA: TGTGCCAGCAGTTTAATCAGACAGACAGCCTACAATGAGCAGTTCTTC
CDR3: CASSLIRQTAYNEQFF

length: 13
J: TRBJ1-6
V: TRBV18
size: few
D: NA
DNA: TGTGCCAGCTCACCAAACAATAATTCACCCCTCCACTTT
CDR3: CASSPNNNSPLHF

length: 14
J: TRBJ1-2
V: TRBV7-2
size: many
D: NA
DNA: TGTGCCAGCAGCTTACGGCAGGGGAGGTACGGCTACACCTTC
CDR3: CASSLRQGRYGYTF

length: 15
J: TRBJ2-5
V: TRBV5-1
size: NA
D: NA
DNA: TGCGCCAGCAGCTTGGCACAGAACAAGCAAGAGACCCAGTACTTC
CDR3: CASSLAQNKQETQYF

length: 18
J: TRBJ2-1
V: TRBV6-1
size: NA
D: TRBD2
DNA: TGTGCCAGCAGACCACCCTCCCGCGGACTAGCGGGATACAATGAGCAGTTCTTC
CDR3: CASRPPSRGLAGYNEQFF

length: 16
J: TRBJ2-1
V: TRBV7-6
size: NA
D: TRBD2
DNA: TGTGCCAGCAGCTTAGCGCGGGCGGGAGCCAACAATGAGCAGTTCTTC
CDR3: CASSLARAGANNEQFF

length: 14
J: TRBJ1-2
V: TRBV28
size: NA
D: NA
DNA: TGTGCCAGCAGGGGACACGACGATTTGGGGGGCTACACCTTC
CDR3: CASRGHDDLGGYTF

length: 15
J: TRBJ1-2
V: TRBV13
size: NA
D: NA
DNA: TGTGCCAGCAGCTTAGGATCCCGGGAGGGCTATGGCTACACCTTC
CDR3: CASSLGSREGYGYTF

length: 12
J: TRBJ2-7
V: TRBV12-5
size: NA
D: NA
DNA: TGTGCTAGTGGTCCCAGTGCCTACGAGCAGTACTTC
CDR3: CASGPSAYEQYF

length: 18
J: TRBJ1-5
V: TRBV7-2
size: NA
D: NA
DNA: TGTGCCAGCAGCTTCCTTGGAGGTGGGGGGCCGGGCAATCAGCCCCAGCATTTT
CDR3: CASSFLGGGGPGNQPQHF

length: 16
J: TRBJ2-3
V: TRBV28
size: few
D: NA
DNA: TGTGCCAGCAGTATTCTAGCGAAAGGTAGCACAGATACGCAGTATTTT
CDR3: CASSILAKGSTDTQYF

length: 14
J: TRBJ1-1
V: TRBV2
size: many
D: TRBD1
DNA: TGTGCCAGCAGTGCCGACAGGGGGCGGACTGAAGCTTTCTTT
CDR3: CASSADRGRTEAFF

length: 15
J: TRBJ2-5
V: TRBV4-1
size: few
D: NA
DNA: TGCGCCAGCAGCACCCAGGAGGCTGGGATAGAGACCCAGTACTTC
CDR3: CASSTQEAGIETQYF

length: 17
J: TRBJ1-5
V: TRBV10-3
size: NA
D: TRBD1
DNA: TGTGCCATCAGTGAGTTACAGGGGATCAGGAGGAATCAGCCCCAGCATTTT
CDR3: CAISELQGIRRNQPQHF

length: 15
J: TRBJ2-5
V: TRBV28
size: few
D: TRBD1
DNA: TGTGCCAGCAGTTCACCCGGGACAGAGAAGGAGACCCAGTACTTC
CDR3: CASSSPGTEKETQYF

length: 17
J: TRBJ2-1
V: TRBV9
size: few
D: TRBD2
DNA: TGTGCCAGCAGCGTAGATAAACGGACTAGCGGTAACAATGAGCAGTTCTTC
CDR3: CASSVDKRTSGNNEQFF

length: 15
J: TRBJ1-5
V: TRBV6-1
size: NA
D: TRBD1
DNA: TGTGCCAGCAGTGAGACAGGGAGGAACAATCAGCCCCAGCATTTT
CDR3: CASSETGRNNQPQHF

length: 15
J: TRBJ1-5
V: TRBV3-1
size: NA
D: NA
DNA: TGTGCCAGCAGCCAAGGCCAAGGAGGGATTAGGCCCCAGCATTTT
CDR3: CASSQGQGGIRPQHF

length: 13
J: TRBJ2-4
V: TRBV6-2/TRBV6-3
size: NA
D: NA
DNA: TGTGCCAGCAGTTACTTGAGGGAAAACATTCAGTACTTC
CDR3: CASSYLRENIQYF

length: 15
J: TRBJ2-7
V: TRBV27
size: NA
D: TRBD1
DNA: TGTGCCGGCAGTAGCACCGGGACAGGGACCTACGAGCAGTACTTC
CDR3: CAGSSTGTGTYEQYF

length: 16
J: TRBJ2-5
V: TRBV20-1
size: few
D: TRBD2
DNA: TGCAGTGCTGTGCGACTAGCGGATAGGCCACAAGAGACCCAGTACTTC
CDR3: CSAVRLADRPQETQYF

length: 15
J: TRBJ1-1
V: TRBV9
size: few
D: TRBD1
DNA: TGTGCCAGCAGCAAGTCTCCGGGACAGGGGGCCGAAGCTTTCTTT
CDR3: CASSKSPGQGAEAFF

length: 16
J: TRBJ2-2
V: TRBV4-1
size: few
D: NA
DNA: TGCGCCAGCAGCCCCTCCGGGGGAGGGAACACCGGGGAGCTGTTTTTT
CDR3: CASSPSGGGNTGELFF

length: 13
J: TRBJ2-1
V: TRBV28
size: few
D: NA
DNA: TGTGCCAGCAGTTTAGACAGTTTCAATGAGCAGCTCTTC
CDR3: CASSLDSFNEQLF

length: 15
J: TRBJ1-6
V: TRBV2
size: few
D: NA
DNA: TGTGCCAGCAGAACAGCGGGCGCCTATAATTCACCCCTCCACTTT
CDR3: CASRTAGAYNSPLHF

length: 14
J: TRBJ1-6
V: TRBV5-1
size: few
D: NA
DNA: TGCGCCAGCAGCGCCGAGACCCTCATGTCACCCCTCCACTTT
CDR3: CASSAETLMSPLHF

length: 13
J: TRBJ2-7
V: TRBV6-1
size: few
D: NA
DNA: TGTGCCAGCGAATGGGCGGATGGCTACGAGCAGTACTTC
CDR3: CASEWADGYEQYF

length: 17
J: TRBJ2-2
V: TRBV24-1
size: many
D: TRBD1
DNA: TGTGCCACCAGTGAGACTCCGGGACAGGGGGGACCCGGGGAGCTGTTTTTT
CDR3: CATSETPGQGGPGELFF

length: 17
J: TRBJ1-5
V: TRBV4-1
size: NA
D: NA
DNA: TGCGCCAGCAGCCGGGCTGGGCGAAACTGGAGCAATCAGCCCCAGCATTTT
CDR3: CASSRAGRNWSNQPQHF

length: 14
J: TRBJ2-1
V: TRBV6-1
size: few
D: NA
DNA: TGTGCCAGCAGTGAACCGGGACACAAGGATGAGCAGTTCTTC
CDR3: CASSEPGHKDEQFF

length: 16
J: TRBJ2-3
V: TRBV7-2
size: NA
D: TRBD2
DNA: TGTGCCAGCAGCTTAGTTCCTAGCGGAGAAGCAGATACGCAGTATTTT
CDR3: CASSLVPSGEADTQYF

length: 13
J: TRBJ2-1
V: TRBV3-1
size: few
D: NA
DNA: TGTGCCAGCAGCCAATCTCGCCCGGGGGAGCAGTTCTTC
CDR3: CASSQSRPGEQFF

length: 13
J: TRBJ2-3
V: TRBV29-1
size: few
D: NA
DNA: TGCAGCGTTCGAATTTACAGCACAGATACGCAGTATTTT
CDR3: CSVRIYSTDTQYF

length: 16
J: TRBJ2-1
V: TRBV28
size: many
D: NA
DNA: TGTGCCAGCAATTCCCCAGGGCTAGGTCTGGACAATGAGCAGTTCTTC
CDR3: CASNSPGLGLDNEQFF

length: 16
J: TRBJ1-1
V: TRBV27
size: NA
D: NA
DNA: TGTGCCAGCAGCTACCTCTCGGGGGGGAGAAACACTGAAGCTTTCTTT
CDR3: CASSYLSGGRNTEAFF